This T cell receptor beta chain was profiled in a study of metastatic and nonmetastatic thyroid tumors. The overall study: Thyroid patients, malignant and benign, had repertoires compared across blood and tumor or nodule tissue. Overall study findings and caveats: Compared with benign nodules, malignant thyroid tumors were reported to have significantly higher TCR beta diversity in both blood and tumor.

There were no patients who had received any treatment before thyroid surgery. This CDR3 is built from 15 residues. The J segment lost 6 bases and the V segment lost 10 bases, leaving 11 bases of the junction unmatched. The germline V gene has CDR1 MNHEY and CDR2 SMNVEV (reference sequence). Per the original methods: A classifier of distant metastasis in papillary thyroid cancer was built from CDR3 differences (across clinicopathological groups). MiXCR was used by TCRdb to re-call the PCR reads. These V and J calls are TCRdb output, not the study's own analysis. Here the sample spans approximately 32,000 clones, 15% being singletons. There are many counts of this clone. Its antigen is not known.

Specimen: blood. The V and J genes are TRBV27 and TRBJ2-1; 11 bases agree with TRBD1. The receptor comes from a male donor with papillary thyroid cancer or a benign thyroid nodule (not recorded which). Some clones in this sample may be carry-over from other donors' samples. The CDR3 loop reads CATKSAGTGGNEQFF. The CDR3 DNA reads TGTGCCACCAAATCTGCCGGGACAGGGGGCAATGAGCAGTTCTTC.